This TCR beta chain stems from a study of control samples from healthy donors and cancer patients. The table came from immunoSEQ multiplex PCR; TCRdb's copy has only in-frame clones and leaves some out. The sample includes about 130,000 clones, roughly 94% seen only once; the top ten take approximately 15%. Germline CDR1 LNHDA, CDR2 SQIVND (reference sequence). The V and J ends lost 10 bases and 4 bases respectively, with 8 bases between them. The CDR3 is 11 amino acids. The specimen sequenced was PBMCs. This receptor was identified in a man in his 60s with colorectal cancer. The chain uses TRBV19 and TRBJ1-3; no firm D call. The CDR3 region has the DNA TGTGCCATCCGGACGGGAAACACCATATATTTT. Amino acid sequence: CAIRTGNTIYF.